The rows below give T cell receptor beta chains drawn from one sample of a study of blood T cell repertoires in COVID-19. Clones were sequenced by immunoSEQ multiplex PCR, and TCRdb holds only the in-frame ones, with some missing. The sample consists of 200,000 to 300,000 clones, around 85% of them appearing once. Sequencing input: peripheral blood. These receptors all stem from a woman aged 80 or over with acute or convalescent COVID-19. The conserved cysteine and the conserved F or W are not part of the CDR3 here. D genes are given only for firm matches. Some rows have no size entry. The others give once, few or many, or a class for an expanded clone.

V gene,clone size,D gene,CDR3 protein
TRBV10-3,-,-,AIQNLRRNYGYT
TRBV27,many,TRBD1,ASSTRQGGGYT
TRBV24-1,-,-,ATSEGVTDTQY
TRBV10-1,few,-,ASSESPRGGYT
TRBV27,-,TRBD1,ASKGTGDQPQH
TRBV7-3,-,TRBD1,ASSSDRGLGNEQF
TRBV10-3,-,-,AISAGGTYKNSPLH
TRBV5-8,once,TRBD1,ASSSGTGSRTEAF
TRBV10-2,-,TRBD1,ASSEGTGTSNQPQH
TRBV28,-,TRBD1,ASRTTGTGVYGYT
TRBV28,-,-,ASEGHSGANVLT
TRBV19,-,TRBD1,ASSTGGTGGAETQY
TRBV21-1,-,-,ASSSEGQGSNQPQH
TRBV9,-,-,ASSMLGNTEAF
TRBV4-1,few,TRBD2,ASSQPTGAGGPSSYNEQF
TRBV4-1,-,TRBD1,ASSQDRIDRAAGGELF
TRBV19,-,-,ASSLGTTGGYT
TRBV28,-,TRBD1,ASLTGLNTGELF
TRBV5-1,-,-,ASSLDGRTTNTEAF
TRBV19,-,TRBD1,ASSSTGGRTDTQY
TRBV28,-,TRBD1,ASSRQGSGANVLT
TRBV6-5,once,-,ASSYTRDKRGSPLH
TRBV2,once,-,ASSSQEGRNSPLH
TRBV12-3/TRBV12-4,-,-,ASSLRAETQY
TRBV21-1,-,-,ASSQQGKTGELF
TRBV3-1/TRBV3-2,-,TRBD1,ASSQDWQGGTEAF
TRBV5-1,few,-,ASSLREGGSNNGYT
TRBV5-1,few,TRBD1,ASSPVWTGETPLH
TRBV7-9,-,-,ASRVGDTMNTEAF
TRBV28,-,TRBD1,ASSAPPGQMNTEAF
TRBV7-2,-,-,ASSLEGGRDQPQH
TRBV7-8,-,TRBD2,ASSLVVAGGRGEQF
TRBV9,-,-,ASSAPVWEHDTEAF
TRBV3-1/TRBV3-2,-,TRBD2,ASSRSGLAEETQY
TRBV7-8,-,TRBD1,ASSHTGGATGPYEQY
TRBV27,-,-,ASSPQMTQVFSPLH
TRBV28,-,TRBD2,ASSLSLAGVREQY
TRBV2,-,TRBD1,ASRSTPDRGSYNEQF
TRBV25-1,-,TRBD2,ASSELSGGGNEQF
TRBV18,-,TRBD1,ASSPGQDYT
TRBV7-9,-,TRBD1,ASSPGQGATGANVLT
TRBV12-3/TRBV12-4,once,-,ASSLIGETQY
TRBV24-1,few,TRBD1,ATSGTGDNQPQH
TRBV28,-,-,ASSLVGEIGYT
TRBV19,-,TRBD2,ASSTPPGGGYEQY
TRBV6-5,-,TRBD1,ASSIGTGPTYEQY
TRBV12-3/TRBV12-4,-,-,ASSFRENTEAF
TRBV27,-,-,ATRRQLNTEAF
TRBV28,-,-,ASRWTPEGSPLH
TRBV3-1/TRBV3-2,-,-,ASSQGTRGEKLF
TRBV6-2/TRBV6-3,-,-,ASSLPGSYNEQF
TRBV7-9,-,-,ASSLASKGPDYGYT
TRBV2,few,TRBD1,ASSEALERTGGNQPQH
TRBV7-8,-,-,ASSFDGGGNQPQH
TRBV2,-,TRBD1,ASRPRQGPNEKLF